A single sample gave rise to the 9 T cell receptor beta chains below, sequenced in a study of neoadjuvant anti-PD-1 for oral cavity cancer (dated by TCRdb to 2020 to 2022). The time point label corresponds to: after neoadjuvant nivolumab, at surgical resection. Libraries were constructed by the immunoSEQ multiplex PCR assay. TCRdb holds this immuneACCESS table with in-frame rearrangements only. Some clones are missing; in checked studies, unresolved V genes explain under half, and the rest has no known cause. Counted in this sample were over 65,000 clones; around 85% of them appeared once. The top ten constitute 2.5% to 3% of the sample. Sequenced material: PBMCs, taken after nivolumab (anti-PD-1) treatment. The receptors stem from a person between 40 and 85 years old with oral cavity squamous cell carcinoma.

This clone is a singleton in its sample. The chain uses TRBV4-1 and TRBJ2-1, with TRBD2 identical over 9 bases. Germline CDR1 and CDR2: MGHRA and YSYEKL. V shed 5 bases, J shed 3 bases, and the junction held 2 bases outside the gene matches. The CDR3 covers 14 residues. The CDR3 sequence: CASSGLALYNEQFF. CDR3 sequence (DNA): TGCGCCAGCAGCGGACTAGCGCTCTACAATGAGCAGTTCTTC.

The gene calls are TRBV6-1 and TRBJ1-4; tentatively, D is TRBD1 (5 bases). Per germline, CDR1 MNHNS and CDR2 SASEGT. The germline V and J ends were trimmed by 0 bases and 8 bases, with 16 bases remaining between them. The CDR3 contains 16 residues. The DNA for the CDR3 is TGTGCCAGCAGTGAAGCCCCCCCGGGGGTGGGGGAAAAACTGTTTTTT. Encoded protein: CASSEAPPGVGEKLFF.

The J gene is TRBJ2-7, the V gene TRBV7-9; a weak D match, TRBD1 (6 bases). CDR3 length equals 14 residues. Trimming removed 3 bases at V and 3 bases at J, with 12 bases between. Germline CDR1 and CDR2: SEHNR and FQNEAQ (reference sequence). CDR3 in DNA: TGTGCCAGCAGCTTCAGGGACAATAGCTACGAGCAGTACTTC. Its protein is CASSFRDNSYEQYF.

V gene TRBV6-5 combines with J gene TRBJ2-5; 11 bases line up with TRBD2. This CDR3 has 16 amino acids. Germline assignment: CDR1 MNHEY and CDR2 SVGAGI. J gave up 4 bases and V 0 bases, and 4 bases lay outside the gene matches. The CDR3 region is CASSYSSGTSGETQYF. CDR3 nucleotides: TGTGCCAGCAGTTACTCATCCGGGACTAGCGGAGAGACCCAGTACTTC.

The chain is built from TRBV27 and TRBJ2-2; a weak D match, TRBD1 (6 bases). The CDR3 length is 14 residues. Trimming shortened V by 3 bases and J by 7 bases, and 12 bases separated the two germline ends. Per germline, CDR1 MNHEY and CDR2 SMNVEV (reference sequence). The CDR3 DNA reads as TGTGCCAGCAGTTTCCAGGGGTTGATCGGGGAGCTGTTTTTT. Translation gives CASSFQGLIGELFF.

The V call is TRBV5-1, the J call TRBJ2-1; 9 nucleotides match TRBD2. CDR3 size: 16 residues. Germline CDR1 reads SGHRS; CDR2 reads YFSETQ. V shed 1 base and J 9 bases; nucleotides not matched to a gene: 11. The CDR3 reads CASSLLASGTYGEQFF. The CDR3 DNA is TGCGCCAGCAGCTTGTTGGCTAGCGGGACGTACGGTGAGCAGTTCTTC.

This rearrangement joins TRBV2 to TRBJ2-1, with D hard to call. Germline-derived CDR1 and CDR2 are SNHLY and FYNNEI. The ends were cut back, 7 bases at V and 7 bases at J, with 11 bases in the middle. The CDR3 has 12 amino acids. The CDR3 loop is CASIGGANEQFF. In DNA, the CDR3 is TGTGCCAGCATCGGCGGCGCGAATGAGCAGTTCTTC. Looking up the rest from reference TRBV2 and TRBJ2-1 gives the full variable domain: EPEVTQTPSHQVTQMGQEVILRCVPISNHLYFYWYRQILGQKVEFLVSFYNNEISEKSEIFDDQFSVERPDGSNFTLKIRSTKLEDSAMYFCASIGGANEQFFGPGTRLTVL.

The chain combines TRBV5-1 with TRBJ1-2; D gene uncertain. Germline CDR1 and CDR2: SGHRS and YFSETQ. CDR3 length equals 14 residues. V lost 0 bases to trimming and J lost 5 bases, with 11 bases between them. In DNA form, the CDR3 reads TGCGCCAGCAGCTTGGTTTTGGGTTATTATGGCTACACCTTC. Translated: CASSLVLGYYGYTF. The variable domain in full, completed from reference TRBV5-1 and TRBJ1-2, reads KAGVTQTPRYLIKTRGQQVTLSCSPISGHRSVSWYQQTPGQGLQFLFEYFSETQRNKGNFPGRFSGRQFSNSRSEMNVSTLELGDSALYLCASSLVLGYYGYTFGSGTRLTVV.

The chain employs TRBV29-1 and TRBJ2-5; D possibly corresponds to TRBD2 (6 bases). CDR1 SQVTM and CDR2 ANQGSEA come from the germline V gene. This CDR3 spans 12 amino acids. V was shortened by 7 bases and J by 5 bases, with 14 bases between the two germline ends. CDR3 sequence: CSARLGFETQYF. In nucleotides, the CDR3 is TGCAGCGCCCGACTAGGGTTTGAGACCCAGTACTTC.